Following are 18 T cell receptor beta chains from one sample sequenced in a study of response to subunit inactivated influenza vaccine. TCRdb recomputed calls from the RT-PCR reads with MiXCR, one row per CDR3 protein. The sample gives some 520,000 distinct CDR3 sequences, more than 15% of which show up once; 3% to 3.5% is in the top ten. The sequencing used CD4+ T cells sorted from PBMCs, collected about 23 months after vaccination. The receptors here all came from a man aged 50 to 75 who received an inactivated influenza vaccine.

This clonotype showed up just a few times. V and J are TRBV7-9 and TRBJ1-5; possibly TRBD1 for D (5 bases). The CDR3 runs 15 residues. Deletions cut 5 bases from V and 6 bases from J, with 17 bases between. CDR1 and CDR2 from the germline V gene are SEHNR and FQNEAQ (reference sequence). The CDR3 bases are TGTGCCAGCAGCCTAGGTCCAGGGCTGGTTCAGCCCCAGCATTTT. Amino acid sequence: CASSLGPGLVQPQHF.

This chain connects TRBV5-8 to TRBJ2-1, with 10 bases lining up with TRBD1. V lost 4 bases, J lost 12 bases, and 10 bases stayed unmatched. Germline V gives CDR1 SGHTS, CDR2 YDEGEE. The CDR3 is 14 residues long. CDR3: CASSQPGQGSRQFF. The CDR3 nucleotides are TGTGCCAGCAGCCAGCCGGGACAGGGGTCGCGGCAGTTCTTC.

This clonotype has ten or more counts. This chain's CDR3 is CSGTHQETQYF. The CDR3 DNA is TGCAGCGGGACCCATCAAGAGACCCAGTACTTC. The chain is built from TRBV29-1 and TRBJ2-5; D ambiguous. V was cut by 7 bases and J by 2 bases, with 8 bases left in between. Germline CDR1 and CDR2: SQVTM and ANQGSEA. CDR3 size: 11 residues.

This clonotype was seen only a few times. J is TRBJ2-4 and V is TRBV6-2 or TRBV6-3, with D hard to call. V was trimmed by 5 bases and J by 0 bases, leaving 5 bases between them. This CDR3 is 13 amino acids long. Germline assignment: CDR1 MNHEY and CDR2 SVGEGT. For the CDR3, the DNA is TGTGCCAGCAGTCTGGTAGCCAAAAACATTCAGTACTTC. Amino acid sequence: CASSLVAKNIQYF.

CDR3 sequence (DNA): TGTGCCAGCAGCACCCTACAGGGTTGGCAGACCCAGTACTTC. Its translation: CASSTLQGWQTQYF. The chain recombines TRBV11-2 with TRBJ2-5, with D perhaps matching TRBD1 (6 bases). The CDR3 runs to 14 residues. V was shortened by 5 bases and J by 6 bases, with 16 bases between the two germline ends. Germline CDR1 and CDR2: SGHAT and FQNNGV.

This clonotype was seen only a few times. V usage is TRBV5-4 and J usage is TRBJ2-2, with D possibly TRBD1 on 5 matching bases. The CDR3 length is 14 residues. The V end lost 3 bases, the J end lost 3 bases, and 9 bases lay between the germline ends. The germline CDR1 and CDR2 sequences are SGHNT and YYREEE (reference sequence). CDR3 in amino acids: CASSSQVDTGELFF. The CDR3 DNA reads TGTGCCAGCAGCTCACAGGTGGACACCGGGGAGCTGTTTTTT.

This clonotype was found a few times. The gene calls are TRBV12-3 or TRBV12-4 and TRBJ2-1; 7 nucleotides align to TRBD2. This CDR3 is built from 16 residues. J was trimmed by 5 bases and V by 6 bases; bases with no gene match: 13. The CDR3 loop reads CASSMNPGLKNNEQFF. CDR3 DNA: TGTGCCAGCAGCATGAATCCGGGACTAAAAAACAATGAGCAGTTCTTC.

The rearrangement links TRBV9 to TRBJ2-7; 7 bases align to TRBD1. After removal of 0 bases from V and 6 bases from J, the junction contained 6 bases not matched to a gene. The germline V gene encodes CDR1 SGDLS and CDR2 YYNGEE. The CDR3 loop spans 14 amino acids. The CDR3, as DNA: TGTGCCAGCAGCGTAGAGGCCGGGACAGCCGAGCAGTACTTC. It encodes CASSVEAGTAEQYF. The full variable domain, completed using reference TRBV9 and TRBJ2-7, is DSGVTQTPKHLITATGQRVTLRCSPRSGDLSVYWYQQSLDQGLQFLIQYYNGEERAKGNILERFSAQQFPDLHSELNLSSLELGDSALYFCASSVEAGTAEQYFGPGTRLTVT.

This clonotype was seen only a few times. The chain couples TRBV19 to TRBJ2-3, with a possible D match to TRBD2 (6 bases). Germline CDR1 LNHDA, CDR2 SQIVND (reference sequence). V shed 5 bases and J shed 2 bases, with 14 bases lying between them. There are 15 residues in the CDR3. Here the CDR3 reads CASSDSGGPTDTQYF. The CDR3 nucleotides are TGTGCCAGTAGTGACTCCGGGGGTCCCACAGATACGCAGTATTTT. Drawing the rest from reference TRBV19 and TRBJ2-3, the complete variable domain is DGGITQSPKYLFRKEGQNVTLSCEQNLNHDAMYWYRQDPGQGLRLIYYSQIVNDFQKGDIAEGYSVSREKKESFPLTVTSAQKNPTAFYLCASSDSGGPTDTQYFGPGTRLTVL.

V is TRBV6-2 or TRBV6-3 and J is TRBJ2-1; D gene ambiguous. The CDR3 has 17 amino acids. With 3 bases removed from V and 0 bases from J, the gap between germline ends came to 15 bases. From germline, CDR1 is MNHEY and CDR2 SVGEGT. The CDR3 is CASSYPGPISSYNEQFF. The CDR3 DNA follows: TGTGCCAGCAGTTATCCCGGCCCTATCAGCTCCTACAATGAGCAGTTCTTC.

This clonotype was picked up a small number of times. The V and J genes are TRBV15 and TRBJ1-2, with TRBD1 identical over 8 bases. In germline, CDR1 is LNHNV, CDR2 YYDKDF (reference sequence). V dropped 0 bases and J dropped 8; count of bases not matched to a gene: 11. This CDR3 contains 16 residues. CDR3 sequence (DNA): TGTGCCACCAGCAGAGATAGGGGACAGGCCGGGGGCGGCTACACCTTC. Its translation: CATSRDRGQAGGGYTF. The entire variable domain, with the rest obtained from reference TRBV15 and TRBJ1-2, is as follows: DAMVIQNPRYQVTQFGKPVTLSCSQTLNHNVMYWYQQKSSQAPKLLFHYYDKDFNNEADTPDNFQSRRPNTSFCFLDIRSPGLGDTAMYLCATSRDRGQAGGGYTFGSGTRLTVV.

CDR3 nucleotides: TGTGCCAGCTCACCAGTAAAAAGCGGAAAAAGCACAGATACGCAGTATTTT. This translates into CASSPVKSGKSTDTQYF. J is TRBJ2-3 and V is TRBV18; perhaps TRBD2 as D (5 bases). V was cut by 2 bases and J by 0 bases, with 15 bases left in between. Per germline, CDR1 KGHSH and CDR2 LQKENI. The CDR3 consists of 17 residues.

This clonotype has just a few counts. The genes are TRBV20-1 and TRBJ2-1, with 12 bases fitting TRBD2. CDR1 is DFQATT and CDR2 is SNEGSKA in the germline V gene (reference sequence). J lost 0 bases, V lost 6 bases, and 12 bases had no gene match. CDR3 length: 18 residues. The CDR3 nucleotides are TGCAGTGCCGACGCTAGCGGGGGGGTTGTGAGCTCCTACAATGAGCAGTTCTTC. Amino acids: CSADASGGVVSSYNEQFF.

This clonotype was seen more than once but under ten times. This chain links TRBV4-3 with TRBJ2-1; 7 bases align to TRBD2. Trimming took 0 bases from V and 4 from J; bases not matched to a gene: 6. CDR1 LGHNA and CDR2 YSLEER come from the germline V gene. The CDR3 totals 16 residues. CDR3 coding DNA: TGCGCCAGCAGCCAAGAGCCGGGAGGCCGTTACAATGAGCAGTTCTTC. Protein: CASSQEPGGRYNEQFF.

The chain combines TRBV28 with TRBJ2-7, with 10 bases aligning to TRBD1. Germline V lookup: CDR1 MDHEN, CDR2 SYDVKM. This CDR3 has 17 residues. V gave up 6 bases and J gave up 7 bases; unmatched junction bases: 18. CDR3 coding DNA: TGTGCCAGCAGAGTCCGGGACAGGGGACAGTTTACGTATGAGCAGTACTTC. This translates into CASRVRDRGQFTYEQYF.

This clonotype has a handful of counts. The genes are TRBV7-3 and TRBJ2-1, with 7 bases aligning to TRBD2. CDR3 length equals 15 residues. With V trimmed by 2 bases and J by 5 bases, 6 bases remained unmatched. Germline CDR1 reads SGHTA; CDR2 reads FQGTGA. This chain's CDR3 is CASSLYGTTDNEQFF. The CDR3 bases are TGTGCCAGCAGCTTATATGGGACTACCGACAATGAGCAGTTCTTC. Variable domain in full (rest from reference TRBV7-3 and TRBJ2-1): GAGVSQTPSNKVTEKGKYVELRCDPISGHTALYWYRQSLGQGPEFLIYFQGTGAADDSGLPNDRFFAVRPEGSVSTLKIQRTERGDSAVYLCASSLYGTTDNEQFFGPGTRLTVL.

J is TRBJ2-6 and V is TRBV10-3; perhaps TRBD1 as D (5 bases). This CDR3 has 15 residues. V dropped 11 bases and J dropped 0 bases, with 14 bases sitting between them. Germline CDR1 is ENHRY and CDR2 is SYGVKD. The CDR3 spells CAASKDNSGANVLTF. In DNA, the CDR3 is TGTGCCGCCTCGAAGGACAACTCTGGGGCCAACGTCCTGACTTTC.

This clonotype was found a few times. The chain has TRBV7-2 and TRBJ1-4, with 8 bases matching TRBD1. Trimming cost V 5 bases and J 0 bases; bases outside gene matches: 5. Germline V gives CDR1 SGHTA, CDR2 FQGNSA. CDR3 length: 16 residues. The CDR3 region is CASSQQGGATNEKLFF. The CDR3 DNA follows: TGTGCCAGCAGCCAACAGGGGGGAGCAACTAATGAAAAACTGTTTTTT.